This entry features one T cell receptor beta chain sequence. Its antigen is unknown. These data originate in a study of T cell repertoires in cytomegalovirus infection. Study-wide background: Recently identified HLA-C-restricted CMV epitopes and well-studied HLA-B-restricted CMV epitopes were used by the study. From public TCR beta signatures came an indication of both CMV infection and matching HLA type. Study-wide points: HLA-C-restricted CMV clonotypes gave the most frequent clonotype in two of eight donors.

Germline CDR1 and CDR2: SEHNR and FQNEAQ (reference sequence). This CDR3 region has 11 residues. V was shortened by 3 bases and J by 2 bases, with 2 bases between the two germline ends. TCRdb reprocessed the reads with MiXCR, giving one entry per CDR3 protein. The sample has about 78,000 distinct CDR3 sequences; 35% to 50% are singletons. V and J are TRBV7-9 and TRBJ2-7; D remains unclear. This clonotype was obtained from a human donor in good health (CMV status not recorded). Some clones in this sample may be carry-over from other donors' samples. The starting material was CD8+ T cells from cultured PBMCs, obtained from culture after CMV antigen stimulation. The CDR3 bases are TGTGCCAGCAGCTTCACCTACGAGCAGTACTTC. It encodes CASSFTYEQYF. Full variable domain (outside the CDR3, taken from reference TRBV7-9 and TRBJ2-7): DTGVSQNPRHKITKRGQNVTFRCDPISEHNRLYWYRQTLGQGPEFLTYFQNEAQLEKSRLLSDRFSAERPKGSFSTLEIQRTEQGDSAMYLCASSFTYEQYFGPGTRLTVT.